The next 27 T cell receptor beta chains were all read from a single sample in a study of shared clonotypes between healthy human individuals. Naive CD8 cells were CD45RO-negative, positively selected for CCR7, excluding terminally differentiated effector memory CD45RA+ cells. Here immunoSEQ multiplex PCR was the method, and the copy in TCRdb shows in-frame clones only, minus some. The sample lists around 600,000 clones; 85% to 95% were seen once. The sequencing input was naive CD8+ T cells sorted from blood. Receptors were obtained from a woman in her thirties in good health.

The rearrangement uses TRBV27 and TRBJ1-2; D call uncertain. V was pared by 8 bases and J by 7 bases, with 17 bases between. Germline CDR1 MNHEY, CDR2 SMNVEV (reference sequence). This CDR3 has 13 residues. The CDR3 sequence: CASRSMAIGGYTF. CDR3 sequence (DNA): TGTGCCAGCCGCTCGATGGCTATTGGTGGCTACACCTTC.

This clone has a single count. The chain links TRBV4-2 to TRBJ2-1; the D gene is possibly TRBD2 (6 bases). Trimming stripped 0 bases from V and 8 bases from J, with 20 bases between. Looked up from germline, CDR1 is LGHNA and CDR2 is YNFKEQ. The CDR3 totals 17 residues. The CDR3 nucleotides read TGTGCCAGCAGCCAAGAGTTTGGACTACCGCGATTCCATGAGCAGTTCTTC. Translated: CASSQEFGLPRFHEQFF.

Worth noting for this clone: Additional DNA sequences in this sample encode the identical CDR3. The chain has TRBV5-5 and TRBJ2-7; D gene unclear. The CDR3 is 12 amino acids. The germline gives CDR1 SGHKS, CDR2 YYEKEE (reference sequence). V lost 0 bases and J lost 4, with 5 bases in between. The CDR3 DNA reads TGTGCCAGCAGCTTGGGGGGTTACGAGCAGTACTTC. It specifies CASSLGGYEQYF.

The V call is TRBV19, the J call TRBJ1-5; D is perhaps TRBD1 (5 bases). Germline CDR1 reads LNHDA; CDR2 reads SQIVND (reference sequence). Trimming shortened V by 3 bases and J by 4 bases, and 16 bases separated the two germline ends. The CDR3 is made up of 16 amino acids. The CDR3 loop reads CASSIFTAGRNQPQHF. DNA for the CDR3: TGTGCCAGTAGTATTTTTACCGCGGGACGAAATCAGCCCCAGCATTTT.

The chain combines TRBV5-5 with TRBJ2-7, with 8 bases lining up with TRBD2. This CDR3 has 15 residues. J gave up 4 bases and V 0 bases, and 6 bases lay outside the gene matches. From germline, CDR1 is SGHKS and CDR2 YYEKEE (reference sequence). CDR3 nucleotides: TGTGCCAGCAGCTTGGAGGCGGGAGGACTGTACGAGCAGTACTTC. Its translation is CASSLEAGGLYEQYF.

The chain recombines TRBV27 with TRBJ2-2; 8 bases agree with TRBD2. Germline CDR1 is MNHEY and CDR2 is SMNVEV (reference sequence). The CDR3 spans 15 residues. V was clipped by 6 bases and J by 1 base; unmatched bases: 4. CDR3: CASRLAEQNTGELFF. The CDR3 DNA is TGTGCCAGCAGACTAGCGGAACAGAACACCGGGGAGCTGTTTTTT.

This clone was seen only a few times. This chain connects TRBV2 to TRBJ2-7, with D tentatively TRBD2 (6 bases). The CDR3 length is 13 residues. Trimming pared 4 bases from V and 10 bases from J, leaving 17 bases between. CDR1 is SNHLY and CDR2 is FYNNEI in the germline V gene. The CDR3 region has the DNA TGTGCCAGCAGTGTGCGGGGAACACACCTCCAGTACTTC. Its translation is CASSVRGTHLQYF. The full variable domain, completed using reference TRBV2 and TRBJ2-7, is EPEVTQTPSHQVTQMGQEVILRCVPISNHLYFYWYRQILGQKVEFLVSFYNNEISEKSEIFDDQFSVERPDGSNFTLKIRSTKLEDSAMYFCASSVRGTHLQYFGPGTRLTVT.

This chain joins TRBV9 and TRBJ1-5; maybe TRBD1 (5 bases). The germline CDR1 and CDR2 sequences are SGDLS and YYNGEE. V shed 4 bases and J shed 1 base, with 12 bases lying between them. The CDR3 extends over 15 amino acids. The CDR3 loop reads CASSSGRGSNQPQHF. Here the CDR3 DNA reads TGTGCCAGCAGCTCCGGGAGGGGAAGCAATCAGCCCCAGCATTTT.

The genes are TRBV7-6 and TRBJ2-3, with D possibly TRBD2 on 5 matching bases. V was pared by 5 bases and J by 4 bases, with 22 bases between. This CDR3 comprises 17 residues. Germline-derived CDR1 and CDR2 are SGHVS and FNYEAQ. The CDR3 DNA sequence: TGTGCCAGCAGCACGCGGACCGGCGGGCGAGGCGCAGATACGCAGTATTTT. It specifies CASSTRTGGRGADTQYF.

The chain combines TRBV6-1 with TRBJ2-1; 10 bases are a match to TRBD2. V shed 2 bases, J shed 10 bases, and the junction held 17 bases outside the gene matches. Looked up from germline, CDR1 is MNHNS and CDR2 is SASEGT. The CDR3 is made up of 18 amino acids. CDR3 nucleotides: TGTGCCAGCAGTGAAAAACGCCGAAACAGCGGGAGGGCCTGGGAGCAGTTCTTC. It translates to CASSEKRRNSGRAWEQFF.

This chain uses TRBV18 with TRBJ2-6, with D perhaps matching TRBD2 (7 bases). The CDR3 is 19 amino acids. Germline CDR1 KGHSH, CDR2 LQKENI. Trimming left V 2 bases short and J 0 bases short, with 17 bases between. CDR3 sequence reads: CASSPGSGGRFSGANVLTF. Written as DNA, the CDR3 is TGTGCCAGCTCACCAGGTTCCGGGGGGCGGTTCTCTGGGGCCAACGTCCTGACTTTC.

V is TRBV27 and J is TRBJ2-1, with 7 bases lining up with TRBD2. Losses at the gene ends were 4 bases for V and 9 bases for J; bases not matched to a gene: 9. The CDR3 has 14 amino acids. Germline values: CDR1 MNHEY, CDR2 SMNVEV (reference sequence). CDR3 nucleotide sequence: TGTGCCAGCAGTTCGGGAGGTAGTGGGGGTGAGCAGTTCTTC. It is translated as CASSSGGSGGEQFF.

The chain is built from TRBV29-1 and TRBJ1-3; TRBD1 is a possible D gene (6 bases). Germline V gene sequence: CDR1 SQVTM, CDR2 ANQGSEA. V lost 6 bases, J lost 2 bases, and 11 bases lay in between. The length of the CDR3 is 13 residues. The CDR3 nucleotides are TGCAGCGTCCTACAGGGTGCTGGAAACACCATATATTTT. As protein: CSVLQGAGNTIYF.

The chain joins TRBV16 to TRBJ1-5; unclear D gene. The CDR3 is 15 amino acids. V dropped 2 bases and J dropped 6 bases, with 14 bases sitting between them. CDR1 is KGHSY, CDR2 FQNENV, per germline. Here the CDR3 reads CASSQQGPIAQPQHF. The CDR3 bases are TGTGCCAGCAGCCAACAAGGTCCTATCGCTCAGCCCCAGCATTTT. Based on the CDR3 plus reference TRBV16 and TRBJ1-5, the full variable domain is GEEVAQTPKHLVRGEGQKAKLYCAPIKGHSYVFWYQQVLKNEFKFLISFQNENVFDETGMPKERFSAKCLPNSPCSLEIQATKLEDSAVYFCASSQQGPIAQPQHFGDGTRLSIL.

V is TRBV7-9 and J is TRBJ2-7, with TRBD1 as a possible D gene (6 bases). The length of the CDR3 is 13 residues. The germline V gene encodes CDR1 SEHNR and CDR2 FQNEAQ (reference sequence). The V and J ends lost 5 bases and 5 bases respectively, with 13 bases between them. CDR3 sequence: CASSPWGPHEQYF. The CDR3, as DNA: TGTGCCAGCAGCCCCTGGGGGCCCCACGAGCAGTACTTC. Supplemented by reference TRBV7-9 and TRBJ2-7, the full variable domain reads DTGVSQNPRHKITKRGQNVTFRCDPISEHNRLYWYRQTLGQGPEFLTYFQNEAQLEKSRLLSDRFSAERPKGSFSTLEIQRTEQGDSAMYLCASSPWGPHEQYFGPGTRLTVT.

This chain uses TRBV5-4 with TRBJ2-2; 10 bases match TRBD2. V dropped 0 bases and J dropped 5; count of bases not matched to a gene: 4. Germline V gene lookup returns CDR1 SGHNT and CDR2 YYREEE (reference sequence). The CDR3 covers 16 residues. The DNA for the CDR3 is TGTGCCAGCAGCTTGGGGCTAGCGGGAGTGACCGGGGAGCTGTTTTTT. It specifies CASSLGLAGVTGELFF. The variable domain in full, with the rest retrieved from reference TRBV5-4 and TRBJ2-2, is ETGVTQSPTHLIKTRGQQVTLRCSSQSGHNTVSWYQQALGQGPQFIFQYYREEENGRGNFPPRFSGLQFPNYSSELNVNALELDDSALYLCASSLGLAGVTGELFFGEGSRLTVL.

The chain couples TRBV29-1 to TRBJ2-5, with 7 bases matching TRBD2. The CDR3 has 15 amino acids. Germline lookup yields CDR1 SQVTM and CDR2 ANQGSEA. Germline trimming cut 6 bases from V and 4 bases from J; bases unmatched to any gene: 14. The CDR3 sequence: CSVRPELALSETQYF. DNA for the CDR3: TGCAGCGTGAGGCCTGAACTAGCGTTATCAGAGACCCAGTACTTC.

V gene TRBV5-1 combines with J gene TRBJ2-1; TRBD2 might be the D (6 bases). This CDR3 has 15 amino acids. The germline V and J ends were trimmed by 4 bases and 3 bases, with 14 bases remaining between them. Germline V CDR1 and CDR2: SGHRS, YFSETQ. DNA of the CDR3: TGCGCCAGCAGCCAGGACTACTTAGACTACAATGAGCAGTTCTTC. Its protein is CASSQDYLDYNEQFF.

The chain joins TRBV13 to TRBJ2-5; perhaps TRBD2 as D (6 bases). CDR3 length: 15 amino acids. CDR1 and CDR2 from the germline V gene are PRHDT and FYEKMQ (reference sequence). V was trimmed by 4 bases and J by 5 bases, leaving 17 bases between them. CDR3 protein: CASSSLQLASETQYF. The CDR3 DNA reads as TGTGCCAGCAGCTCCCTACAACTAGCAAGCGAGACCCAGTACTTC.

This chain links TRBV19 with TRBJ1-6, with TRBD1 matching over 11 bases. V lost 5 bases, J lost 7 bases, and 4 bases stayed unmatched. Germline assignment: CDR1 LNHDA and CDR2 SQIVND (reference sequence). The length of the CDR3 is 15 residues. The CDR3 spells CASSPWDRGNSPLHF. The CDR3 DNA follows: TGTGCCAGTAGTCCCTGGGACAGGGGGAATTCACCCCTCCACTTT.

This clone was observed a single time. This rearrangement joins TRBV28 to TRBJ1-2; the D is unclear. V lost 1 base and J lost 4, with 7 bases in between. Looked up from germline, CDR1 is MDHEN and CDR2 is SYDVKM. The CDR3 runs 13 residues. The CDR3 nucleotides read TGTGCCAGCAGTTTATTAGAGATCTATGGCTACACCTTC. Translation: CASSLLEIYGYTF.

The V and J genes are TRBV7-9 and TRBJ2-3, with D uncertain. Germline assignment: CDR1 SEHNR and CDR2 FQNEAQ (reference sequence). CDR3 length: 14 amino acids. With 5 bases removed from V and 5 bases from J, the gap between germline ends came to 14 bases. The CDR3 DNA reads TGTGCCAGCAGCCCCAATGAGATCAGAGATACGCAGTATTTT. Encoded protein: CASSPNEIRDTQYF.

The rearrangement joins TRBV28 to TRBJ2-2; TRBD1 aligns across 9 bases. The CDR3 consists of 15 residues. V was pared by 4 bases and J by 5 bases, with 5 bases of the junction left unmatched. In germline, CDR1 is MDHEN, CDR2 SYDVKM. This CDR3 reads CASSSGTGWTGELFF. The CDR3 DNA is TGTGCCAGCAGTTCCGGGACAGGGTGGACCGGGGAGCTGTTTTTT. Drawing the rest from reference TRBV28 and TRBJ2-2, the complete variable domain is DVKVTQSSRYLVKRTGEKVFLECVQDMDHENMFWYRQDPGLGLRLIYFSYDVKMKEKGDIPEGYSVSREKKERFSLILESASTNQTSMYLCASSSGTGWTGELFFGEGSRLTVL.

V usage is TRBV5-1 and J usage is TRBJ2-3; 10 bases match TRBD2. The germline gives CDR1 SGHRS, CDR2 YFSETQ. There are 16 residues in the CDR3. V gave up 5 bases and J gave up 8 bases; unmatched junction bases: 14. The CDR3 protein is CASSLAGVWAPGTQYF. The CDR3 DNA reads as TGCGCCAGCAGTCTAGCGGGAGTCTGGGCGCCTGGTACGCAGTATTTT.

The gene calls are TRBV20-1 and TRBJ1-5; D gene uncertain. CDR1 and CDR2 (germline): DFQATT, SNEGSKA (reference sequence). The CDR3 is 9 amino acids. CDR3 in amino acids: CRGLSPQHF. CDR3 in DNA: TGCAGGGGGTTGTCGCCCCAGCATTTT.

The V and J genes are TRBV29-1 and TRBJ1-2; D is unresolved. V was trimmed by 1 base and J by 13 bases, leaving 13 bases between them. This CDR3 has 11 amino acids. The germline gives CDR1 SQVTM, CDR2 ANQGSEA. The CDR3, as DNA: TGCAGCGTTGAAGTGTTGGGCGGGTCCACCTTC. Protein sequence: CSVEVLGGSTF. Based on the CDR3 plus reference TRBV29-1 and TRBJ1-2, the full variable domain is SAVISQKPSRDICQRGTSLTIQCQVDSQVTMMFWYRQQPGQSLTLIATANQGSEATYESGFVIDKFPISRPNLTFSTLTVSNMSPEDSSIYLCSVEVLGGSTFGSGTRLTVV.

J is TRBJ2-7 and V is TRBV15; 7 nucleotides match TRBD1. Trimming took 0 bases from V and 4 from J; bases not matched to a gene: 9. The germline gives CDR1 LNHNV, CDR2 YYDKDF (reference sequence). The CDR3 is 16 residues long. CDR3 in amino acids: CATSREPDRVKYEQYF. Written as DNA, the CDR3 is TGTGCCACCAGCAGAGAGCCCGACAGGGTTAAGTACGAGCAGTACTTC. Full variable domain (missing parts from reference TRBV15 and TRBJ2-7): DAMVIQNPRYQVTQFGKPVTLSCSQTLNHNVMYWYQQKSSQAPKLLFHYYDKDFNNEADTPDNFQSRRPNTSFCFLDIRSPGLGDTAMYLCATSREPDRVKYEQYFGPGTRLTVT.